The present T cell receptor (beta chain) was sequenced within a study of post-analysis software for immune sequencing data (dated by TCRdb to the mid-2010s). For the wider study: Disease courses on record covered relapsing-remitting, secondary progressive and progressive-relapsing multiple sclerosis, though some patients had no subtype annotation. The multiple sclerosis patient repertoires were compared with approximately 11 previously published healthy control repertoires from donors aged roughly 6 to 27 years. A subset of samples was prepared in parallel using single-end sample barcoding, then pooled and co-amplified after Illumina adapter ligation.

Preparation of the library involved PCR. Sequencer: Illumina HiSeq 2500. To reduce PCR and sequencing biases, unique molecular identifiers were incorporated into the TCR beta cDNA libraries. Per 1 to 10 million input T cells, some 500,000 cDNA molecules were obtained, such that each molecule approximated one T cell. The patient libraries were prepared and sequenced with the same protocol used for the earlier healthy control dataset. Samples belonging to the same batch were prepared together, multiplexed and sequenced on a shared HiSeq lane. As for how the authors treated the data: Raw barcoded reads were processed with MIGEC, and single-read molecular identifier groups were discarded before consensus assembly and CDR3 extraction. Clonotype tables were post-analysed with VDJtools, and diversity was normalized by down-sampling all datasets to the smallest sample size. Repertoire overlap clustering matched CDR3 amino acid but not nucleotide sequences to correct batch-related cross-sample contamination. In TCRdb, the public reads were trimmed at Q25 with fastp and aligned with MiXCR, with productive beta chains retained. Rows with one shared CDR3 protein collapse into an entry with the most common genes and DNA. In this record, the V and J calls reflect TCRdb's handling and not the investigators' own analysis. The sample table records hundreds of thousands of distinct CDR3 sequences; approximately 38% of these occur just once. The top ten constitute under 9% of the sample.

Comments on this clonotype: Its antigen target is currently unknown. Nothing much larger sits one base from this clone, and base qualities are not available.

Trimming at the junction amounts to 4 bases on V and 4 bases on J, and the germline ends lie 8 bases apart. The CDR3 runs 13 residues from the cysteine to the phenylalanine. Left in the record is the CDR3 DNA by itself, 39 bases read in frame from the first base. The germline V gene specifies MNHNS as CDR1 and SASEGT as CDR2. To demonstrate the VDJtools post-analysis software, TCR beta repertoires were profiled from the peripheral blood of more than 10 young patients with multiple sclerosis. The multiple sclerosis patients were children and adolescents ranging in age from roughly 6 to 16 years. What the work shows at the level of the full study, not this receptor alone: Significantly higher frequencies in patients than in controls were found for five or six TRBV segments, including TRBV5-6, TRBV5-1 and TRBV20-1. Strong co-clustering of samples prepared in the same batch was shown by direct clustering with F measure, prompting a batch-effect correction. The control group was slightly older than the multiple sclerosis patient group. Compared with controls, multiple sclerosis patients had significantly lower normalized Chao1 diversity, a finding suggesting substantial peripheral T-cell clonal expansion.

The sequenced sample was blood. Recombination joined TRBV6-1 with TRBJ2-1; the D gene lacks a confident call. The sequence was collected from a girl aged 2-15 years with multiple sclerosis. The DNA sequence reads TGTGCCAGCAGTGTAAATCGTTACAATGAGCAGTTCTTC. This sequence encodes CASSVNRYNEQFF.